The clone carrying this T cell receptor (beta chain) appeared a few times. Antigen: not known. The assay was immunoSEQ multiplex PCR, and TCRdb's table has in-frame clones only and misses some. The sample lists 2 million to 3 million clones, approximately 93% occurring once. These data belong to a study of shared clonotypes between healthy human individuals. Study conclusions and caveats: Relative to their counterparts shared across all four donors, non-shared clonotypes exhibited diminished generation probabilities.

Trimming took off 0 bases at V and 2 bases at J, with 11 bases between the two ends. Germline V gives CDR1 SGDLS, CDR2 YYNGEE. This CDR3 comprises 15 residues. This receptor was identified in a man aged 18 to 29 in good health. Some clones in this sample may be carry-over from other donors' samples. The sequencing sample was made of naive CD4+ T cells from PBMCs. As for subset: CD45RA+ positively selected. The rearrangement uses TRBV9 and TRBJ1-1; D gene uncertain. CDR3 DNA: TGTGCCAGCAGCGTAGCAAGTGACGGTAACACTGAAGCTTTCTTT. This sequence encodes CASSVASDGNTEAFF. The full variable domain, in which reference TRBV9 and TRBJ1-1 provide the parts outside the CDR3, is DSGVTQTPKHLITATGQRVTLRCSPRSGDLSVYWYQQSLDQGLQFLIQYYNGEERAKGNILERFSAQQFPDLHSELNLSSLELGDSALYFCASSVASDGNTEAFFGQGTRLTVV.